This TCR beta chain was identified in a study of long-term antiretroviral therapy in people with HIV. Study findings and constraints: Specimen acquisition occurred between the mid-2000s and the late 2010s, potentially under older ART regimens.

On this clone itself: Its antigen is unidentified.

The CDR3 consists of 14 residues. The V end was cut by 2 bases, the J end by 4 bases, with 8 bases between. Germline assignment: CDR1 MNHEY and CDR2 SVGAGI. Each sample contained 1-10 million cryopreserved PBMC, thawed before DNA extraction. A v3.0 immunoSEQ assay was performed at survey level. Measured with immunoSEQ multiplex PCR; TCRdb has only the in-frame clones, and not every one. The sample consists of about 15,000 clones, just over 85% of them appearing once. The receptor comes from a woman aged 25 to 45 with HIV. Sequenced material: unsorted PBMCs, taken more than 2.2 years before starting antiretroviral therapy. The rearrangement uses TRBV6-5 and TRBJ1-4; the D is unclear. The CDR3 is CASSYEGSNEKLFF. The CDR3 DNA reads TGTGCCAGCAGTTACGAAGGGAGTAATGAAAAACTGTTTTTT.